These 5 T cell receptor beta chains came from one sample sequenced in a study of breast tumors, draining lymph nodes, adjacent tissues. Breast cancer patients provided tissue from their axillary draining lymph nodes. TCRdb processed the multiplex PCR reads anew with MiXCR; each CDR3 protein has one entry. Among about 230,000 distinct CDR3 sequences listed, roughly 32% were seen once. The sequenced material came from axillary lymph node tissue. The source is a female donor with breast cancer. Some clones in this sample may be carry-over from other donors' samples.

The table lists this clonotype with a few counts. V is TRBV7-2 and J is TRBJ2-7; 7 bases are shared with TRBD2. The CDR3 covers 13 residues. J was trimmed by 6 bases and V by 5 bases; bases with no gene match: 7. Germline loops: CDR1 SGHTA, CDR2 FQGNSA. The CDR3 here is CASSGLGGSEQYF. The CDR3 nucleotides read TGTGCCAGCAGCGGCTTGGGGGGGAGCGAGCAGTACTTC. Full variable domain (outside the CDR3, taken from reference TRBV7-2 and TRBJ2-7): GAGVSQSPSNKVTEKGKDVELRCDPISGHTALYWYRQSLGQGLEFLIYFQGNSAPDKSGLPSDRFSAERTGGSVSTLTIQRTQQEDSAVYLCASSGLGGSEQYFGPGTRLTVT.

Comment on this clonotype: This may be a read error, as it is one base from a much larger clone. This likely comes from a read error, as the CDR3 has no conserved phenylalanine or tryptophan at its end. The gene calls are TRBV19 and TRBJ2-1; 7 positions match TRBD2. CDR3 length: 16 residues. Per germline, CDR1 LNHDA and CDR2 SQIVND (reference sequence). V shed 5 bases and J 7 bases; nucleotides not matched to a gene: 14. The CDR3 is CASSALVGGLRNEQFS. CDR3 DNA sequence: TGTGCCAGTAGTGCCCTCGTCGGGGGGTTGCGGAATGAGCAGTTCTCC.

This clonotype has at least ten counts. V usage is TRBV24-1 and J usage is TRBJ1-2; D uncertain. Germline CDR1 reads KGHDR; CDR2 reads SFDVKD. V was cut by 2 bases and J by 9 bases, with 6 bases left in between. This CDR3 spans 11 amino acids. CDR3 coding DNA: TGTGCCACCAGTGATTCAGGTCGCTACACCTTC. Translation: CATSDSGRYTF.

The V gene is TRBV15, the J gene TRBJ1-2; no clear D. This CDR3 has 14 residues. From germline, CDR1 is LNHNV and CDR2 YYDKDF (reference sequence). Trimming removed 0 bases at V and 2 bases at J, with 7 bases between. The CDR3 loop is CATSREPANYGYTF. Written as DNA, the CDR3 is TGTGCCACCAGCAGAGAGCCAGCGAACTATGGCTACACCTTC.

On this clonotype itself: The limits of the CDR3 on the DNA are not certain, so only TCRdb's listed CDR3 is given. The V gene is TRBV7-2, the J gene TRBJ2-7; the tabulated D call, TRBD1, remains unverified against the DNA. CDR1 and CDR2 (germline): SGHTA, FQGNSA. The CDR3 spans 15 residues, counting both ends. The CDR3 protein is CASSLVGRGAYEQYF.